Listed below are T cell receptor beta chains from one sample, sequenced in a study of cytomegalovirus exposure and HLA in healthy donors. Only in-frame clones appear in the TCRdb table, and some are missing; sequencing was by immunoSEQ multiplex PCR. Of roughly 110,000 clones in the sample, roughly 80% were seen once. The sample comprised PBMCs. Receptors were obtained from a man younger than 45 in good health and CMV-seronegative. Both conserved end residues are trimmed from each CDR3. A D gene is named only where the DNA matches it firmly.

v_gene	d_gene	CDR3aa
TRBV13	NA	ASSLGPRVDQPQH
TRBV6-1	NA	ASSREASALGEQY
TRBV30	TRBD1	ACSWRTGHEKLF
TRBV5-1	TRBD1	ASSLTGTSYEQY
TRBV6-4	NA	ASSDSGETNEKLF
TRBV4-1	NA	ASSHLQGSIDYEQY
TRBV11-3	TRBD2	ASSLGAGGLYEQY
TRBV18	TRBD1	ASSPRQGLVQPQH
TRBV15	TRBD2	ATSRDLAGGETQY
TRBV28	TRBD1	ATHRGANYGYT
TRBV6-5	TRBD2	ASSYSTGTSGYEQY
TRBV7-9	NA	ASSLDWSGEQY
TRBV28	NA	ASGPPGTDTQY
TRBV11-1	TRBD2	ASSPRTSRETQY
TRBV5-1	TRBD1	ASSFPGQGGETQY
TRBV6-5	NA	ASREGRANTEAF
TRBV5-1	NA	ASSRQAEDEKLF
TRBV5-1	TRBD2	ASSVGLADATDTQY
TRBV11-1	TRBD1	ASSRDGRGYLANVLT
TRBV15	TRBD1	ATAGDRAFHEQY
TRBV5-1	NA	ASSFGVRSSNTEAF
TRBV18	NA	ASSPNPGGTEAF
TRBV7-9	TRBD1	ASSRSRDRAVVPYEQY